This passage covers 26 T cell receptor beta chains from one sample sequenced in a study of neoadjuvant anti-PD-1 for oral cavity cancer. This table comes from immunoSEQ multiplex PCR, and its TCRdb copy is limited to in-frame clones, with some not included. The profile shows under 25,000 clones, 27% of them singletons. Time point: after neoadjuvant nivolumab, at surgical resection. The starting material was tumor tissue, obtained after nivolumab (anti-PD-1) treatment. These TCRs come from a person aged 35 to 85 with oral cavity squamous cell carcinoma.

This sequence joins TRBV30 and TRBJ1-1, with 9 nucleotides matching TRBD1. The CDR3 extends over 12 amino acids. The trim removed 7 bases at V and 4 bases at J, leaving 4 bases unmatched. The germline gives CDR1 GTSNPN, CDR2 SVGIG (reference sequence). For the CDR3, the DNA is TGTGCCTCTGACAGGGGGGCCACTGAAGCTTTCTTT. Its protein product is CASDRGATEAFF.

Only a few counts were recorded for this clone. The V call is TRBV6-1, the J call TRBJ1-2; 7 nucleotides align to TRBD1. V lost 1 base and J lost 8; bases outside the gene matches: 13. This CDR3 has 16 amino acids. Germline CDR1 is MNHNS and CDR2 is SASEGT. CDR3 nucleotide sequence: TGTGCCAGCAGTGAAGACTTTAATAAGAGGGGGCAAGGCTACACCTTC. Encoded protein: CASSEDFNKRGQGYTF.

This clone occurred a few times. The CDR3 nucleotides read TGCAGCGTTTCCGTCGGGGTTGTTGGCACTGAAGCTTTCTTT. The encoded protein is CSVSVGVVGTEAFF. V gene TRBV29-1 combines with J gene TRBJ1-1; D is undetermined. Germline V CDR1 and CDR2: SQVTM, ANQGSEA. V lost 5 bases, J lost 4 bases, and 17 bases lay in between. The CDR3 totals 14 residues.

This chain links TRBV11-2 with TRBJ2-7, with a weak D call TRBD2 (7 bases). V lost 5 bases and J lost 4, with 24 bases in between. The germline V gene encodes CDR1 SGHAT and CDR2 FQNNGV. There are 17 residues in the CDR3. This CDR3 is CASSGFSGGPTSYEQYF. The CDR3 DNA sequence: TGTGCCAGCAGCGGTTTCTCGGGGGGCCCTACCTCTTACGAGCAGTACTTC.

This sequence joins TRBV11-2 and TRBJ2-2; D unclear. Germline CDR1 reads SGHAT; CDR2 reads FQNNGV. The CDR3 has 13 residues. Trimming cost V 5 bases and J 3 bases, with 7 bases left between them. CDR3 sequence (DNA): TGTGCCAGCAGCCATTCTGACACCGGGGAGCTGTTTTTT. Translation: CASSHSDTGELFF.

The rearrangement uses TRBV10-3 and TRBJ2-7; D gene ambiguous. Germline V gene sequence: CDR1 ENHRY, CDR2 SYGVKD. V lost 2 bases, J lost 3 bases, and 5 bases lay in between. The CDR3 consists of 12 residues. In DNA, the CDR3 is TGTGCCATCAGTGAGGAAGGCTACGAGCAGTACTTC. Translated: CAISEEGYEQYF.

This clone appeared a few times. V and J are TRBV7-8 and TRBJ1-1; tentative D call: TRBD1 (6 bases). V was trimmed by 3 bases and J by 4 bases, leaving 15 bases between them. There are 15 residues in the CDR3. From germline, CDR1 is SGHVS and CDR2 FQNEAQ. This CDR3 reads CASSLRGGVGTEAFF. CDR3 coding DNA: TGTGCCAGCAGCTTGAGAGGGGGGGTGGGCACTGAAGCTTTCTTT. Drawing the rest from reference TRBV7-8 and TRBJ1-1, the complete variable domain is GAGVSQSPRYKVAKRGQDVALRCDPISGHVSLFWYQQALGQGPEFLTYFQNEAQLDKSGLPSDRFFAERPEGSVSTLKIQRTQQEDSAVYLCASSLRGGVGTEAFFGQGTRLTVV.

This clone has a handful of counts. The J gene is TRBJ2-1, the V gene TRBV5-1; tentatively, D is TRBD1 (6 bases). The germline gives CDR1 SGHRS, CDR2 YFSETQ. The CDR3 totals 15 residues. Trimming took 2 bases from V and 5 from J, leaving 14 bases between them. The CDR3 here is CASSFFQGNNNEQFF. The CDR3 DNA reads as TGCGCCAGCAGCTTTTTCCAGGGGAATAACAATGAGCAGTTCTTC.

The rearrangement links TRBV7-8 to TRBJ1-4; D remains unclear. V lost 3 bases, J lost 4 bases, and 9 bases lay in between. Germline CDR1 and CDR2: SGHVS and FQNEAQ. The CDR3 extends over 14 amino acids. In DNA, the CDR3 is TGTGCCAGCAGCTTTGTCAGGAATAATGAAAAACTGTTTTTT. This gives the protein CASSFVRNNEKLFF.

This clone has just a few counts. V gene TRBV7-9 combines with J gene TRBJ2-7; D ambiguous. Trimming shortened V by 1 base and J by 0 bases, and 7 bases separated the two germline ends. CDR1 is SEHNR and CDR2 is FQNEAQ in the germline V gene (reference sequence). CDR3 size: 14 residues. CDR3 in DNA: TGTGCCAGCAGCTTAGGGTCTTCCTCCTACGAGCAGTACTTC. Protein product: CASSLGSSSYEQYF.

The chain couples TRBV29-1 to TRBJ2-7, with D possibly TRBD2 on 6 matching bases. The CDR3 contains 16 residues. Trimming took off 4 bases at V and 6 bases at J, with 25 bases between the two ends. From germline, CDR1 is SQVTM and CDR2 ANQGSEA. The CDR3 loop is CSVAWDSLSIYGEQYF. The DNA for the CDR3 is TGCAGCGTTGCATGGGACTCCCTCTCCATCTATGGCGAGCAGTACTTC.

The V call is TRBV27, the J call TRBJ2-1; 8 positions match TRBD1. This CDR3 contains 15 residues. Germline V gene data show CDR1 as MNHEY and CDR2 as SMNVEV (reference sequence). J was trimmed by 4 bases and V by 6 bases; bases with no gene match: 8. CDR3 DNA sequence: TGTGCCAGCAGCCTACCCGGGACAGGTTACAATGAGCAGTTCTTC. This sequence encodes CASSLPGTGYNEQFF.

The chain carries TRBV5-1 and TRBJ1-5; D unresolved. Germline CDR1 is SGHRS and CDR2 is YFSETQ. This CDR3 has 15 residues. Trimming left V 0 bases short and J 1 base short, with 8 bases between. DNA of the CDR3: TGCGCCAGCAGCTTGGCTGGGCACAGCAATCAGCCCCAGCATTTT. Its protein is CASSLAGHSNQPQHF. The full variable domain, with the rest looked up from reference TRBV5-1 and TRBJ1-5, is KAGVTQTPRYLIKTRGQQVTLSCSPISGHRSVSWYQQTPGQGLQFLFEYFSETQRNKGNFPGRFSGRQFSNSRSEMNVSTLELGDSALYLCASSLAGHSNQPQHFGDGTRLSIL.

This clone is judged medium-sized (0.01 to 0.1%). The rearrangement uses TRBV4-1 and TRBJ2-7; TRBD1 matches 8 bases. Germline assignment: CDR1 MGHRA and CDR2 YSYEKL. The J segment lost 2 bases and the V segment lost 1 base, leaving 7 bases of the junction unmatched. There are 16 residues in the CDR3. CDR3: CASSQAADRVTYEQYF. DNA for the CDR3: TGCGCCAGCAGCCAAGCCGCGGACAGGGTAACCTACGAGCAGTACTTC.

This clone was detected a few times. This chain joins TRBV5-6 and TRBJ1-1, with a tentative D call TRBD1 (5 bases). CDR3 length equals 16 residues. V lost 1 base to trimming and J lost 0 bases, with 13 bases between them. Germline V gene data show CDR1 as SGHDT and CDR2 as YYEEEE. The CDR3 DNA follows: TGTGCCAGCAGCTTGTGGCTGCCAGGGCTGAACACTGAAGCTTTCTTT. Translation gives CASSLWLPGLNTEAFF.

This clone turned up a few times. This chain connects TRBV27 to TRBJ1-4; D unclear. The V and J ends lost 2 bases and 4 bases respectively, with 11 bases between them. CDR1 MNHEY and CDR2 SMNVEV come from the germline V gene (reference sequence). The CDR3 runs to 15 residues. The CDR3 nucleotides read TGTGCCAGCAGTTTAAGATCTGGGAATAATGAAAAACTGTTTTTT. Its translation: CASSLRSGNNEKLFF.

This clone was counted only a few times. The CDR3 is CASSFRSENSPLHF. Here the CDR3 DNA reads TGTGCCAGCAGTTTCAGGTCAGAAAATTCACCCCTCCACTTT. This rearrangement joins TRBV27 to TRBJ1-6; D is unresolved. This CDR3 contains 14 residues. The V and J ends lost 3 bases and 7 bases respectively, with 10 bases between them. CDR1 is MNHEY, CDR2 SMNVEV, per germline (reference sequence).

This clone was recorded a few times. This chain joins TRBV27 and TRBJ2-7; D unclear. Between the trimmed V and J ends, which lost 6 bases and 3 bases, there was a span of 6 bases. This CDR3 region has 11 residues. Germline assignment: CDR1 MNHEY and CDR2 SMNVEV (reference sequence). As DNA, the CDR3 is TGTGCCAGCAGGTCAGGCTACGAGCAGTACTTC. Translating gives CASRSGYEQYF.

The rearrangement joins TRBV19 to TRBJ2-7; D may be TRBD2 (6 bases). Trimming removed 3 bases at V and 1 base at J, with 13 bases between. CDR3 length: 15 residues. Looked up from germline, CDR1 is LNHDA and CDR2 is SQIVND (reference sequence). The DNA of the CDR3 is TGTGCCAGTAGTATGATCGCTAGCGTTTCCTACGAGCAGTACTTC. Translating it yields CASSMIASVSYEQYF.

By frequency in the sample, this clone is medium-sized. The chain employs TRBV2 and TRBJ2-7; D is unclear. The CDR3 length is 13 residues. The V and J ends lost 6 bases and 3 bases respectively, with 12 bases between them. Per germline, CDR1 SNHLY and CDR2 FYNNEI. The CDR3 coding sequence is TGTGCCAGCAGGTGGGGTCTACTCTACGAGCAGTACTTC. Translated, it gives CASRWGLLYEQYF. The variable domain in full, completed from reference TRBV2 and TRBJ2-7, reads EPEVTQTPSHQVTQMGQEVILRCVPISNHLYFYWYRQILGQKVEFLVSFYNNEISEKSEIFDDQFSVERPDGSNFTLKIRSTKLEDSAMYFCASRWGLLYEQYFGPGTRLTVT.

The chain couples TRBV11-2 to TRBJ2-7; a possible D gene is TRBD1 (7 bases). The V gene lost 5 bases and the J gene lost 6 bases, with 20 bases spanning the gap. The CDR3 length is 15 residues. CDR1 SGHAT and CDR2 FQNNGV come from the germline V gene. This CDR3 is CASSLPPGGLLEQYF. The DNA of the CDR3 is TGTGCCAGCAGCCTCCCCCCAGGGGGACTTCTCGAGCAGTACTTC.

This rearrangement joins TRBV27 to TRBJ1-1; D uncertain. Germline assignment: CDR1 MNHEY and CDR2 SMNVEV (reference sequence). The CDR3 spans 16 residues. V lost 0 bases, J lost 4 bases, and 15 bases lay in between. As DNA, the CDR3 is TGTGCCAGCAGTTTATCAGGCCAGGCTTTTACCACTGAAGCTTTCTTT. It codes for CASSLSGQAFTTEAFF.

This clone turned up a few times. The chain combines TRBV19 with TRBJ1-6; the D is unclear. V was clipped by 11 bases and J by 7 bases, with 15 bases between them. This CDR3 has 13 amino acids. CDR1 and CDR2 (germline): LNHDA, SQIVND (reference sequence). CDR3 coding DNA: TGTGCCGATCCACGCCGGGTCAATTCACCCCTCCACTTT. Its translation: CADPRRVNSPLHF.

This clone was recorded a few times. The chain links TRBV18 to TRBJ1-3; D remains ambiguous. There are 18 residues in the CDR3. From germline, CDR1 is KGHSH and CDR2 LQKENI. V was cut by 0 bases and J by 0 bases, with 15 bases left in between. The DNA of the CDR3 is TGTGCCAGCTCACCACCCTCCACAGCGCGTCTCTCTGGAAACACCATATATTTT. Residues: CASSPPSTARLSGNTIYF.

The DNA of the CDR3 is TGTGCCAGCAGCTTAGGAGGGTACAATCAGCCCCAGCATTTT. Amino acid sequence: CASSLGGYNQPQHF. This rearrangement joins TRBV7-8 to TRBJ1-5; D is undetermined. The CDR3 totals 14 residues. Trimming removed 1 base at V and 3 bases at J, with 7 bases between. Germline V gene sequence: CDR1 SGHVS, CDR2 FQNEAQ.

CDR3 sequence (DNA): TGCGCCAGCAGCTTTGCTAGCGGGTACAATGAGCAGTTCTTC. This encodes CASSFASGYNEQFF. The V and J genes are TRBV5-1 and TRBJ2-1; 8 bases align to TRBD2. The junction had 2 bases not matched to a gene; V was cut back by 2 bases and J by 4 bases. Germline CDR1 is SGHRS and CDR2 is YFSETQ. The CDR3 loop spans 14 amino acids.